Listed below are T cell receptor beta chains from one sample, sequenced in a study of cytomegalovirus exposure and HLA in healthy donors. The data were produced by immunoSEQ multiplex PCR, yet TCRdb's version contains in-frame clones alone and is incomplete. The sample has around 94,000 clones, roughly 60% seen once. The sample comprised PBMCs. Receptors were obtained from a human donor in good health. Each CDR3 is given with its conserved first and last residue. A D gene is named only where the DNA matches it firmly. Clone size is stated in some rows and not others, as once, few, many or a class when expanded.

TRBV9	TRBD1	TRBJ2-5	NA	TGTGCCAGCAGCGCAGGGACAGACCAAGAGACCCAGTACTTC	CASSAGTDQETQYF
TRBV27	TRBD2	TRBJ2-1	NA	TGTGCCAGCAGTTCGGGACTAGCGGGATTCAATGAGCAGTTCTTC	CASSSGLAGFNEQFF
TRBV5-5	NA	TRBJ2-5	few	TGTGCCAGCATATACGCGGAGATTAACCTTCGAGAGACCCAGTACTTC	CASIYAEINLRETQYF
TRBV2	NA	TRBJ2-5	NA	TGTGCCAGCAACCCGATGACAGGACTAGAGACCCAGTACTTC	CASNPMTGLETQYF
TRBV6-1	TRBD2	TRBJ2-7	NA	TGTGCCAGCAGAAAGGCGCTAGCGGGAGTCTACGAGCAGTACTTC	CASRKALAGVYEQYF
TRBV2	TRBD2	TRBJ2-7	NA	TGTGCCAGCAGCCAAGCCTGGACTAGCGGGATCTACGAGCAGTACTTC	CASSQAWTSGIYEQYF
TRBV29-1	TRBD2	TRBJ2-3	NA	TGCAGCGGGACCACTAGCGGGAGAACAGATACGCAGTATTTT	CSGTTSGRTDTQYF
TRBV30	NA	TRBJ1-2	NA	TGTGCCTGGGACGAGGGCTATGGCTACACCTTC	CAWDEGYGYTF
TRBV6-6	TRBD1	TRBJ1-2	NA	TGTGCCATCCGGGACAGCGCTAACTATGGCTACACCTTC	CAIRDSANYGYTF
TRBV11-2	TRBD2	TRBJ2-7	NA	TGTGCCAGCAGCAGACTAGCAGGGTCCTACGAGCAGTACTTC	CASSRLAGSYEQYF
TRBV2	TRBD2	TRBJ2-3	NA	TGTGCCAGCAGTGAGAGCGGGATCCGCACAGATACGCAGTATTTT	CASSESGIRTDTQYF
TRBV5-1	TRBD1	TRBJ2-1	few	TGCGCCAGCCGGGCTCAGGGGGACAATGAGCAGTTCTTC	CASRAQGDNEQFF
TRBV10-3	TRBD1	TRBJ2-7	few	TGTGCCATCAGCCAAGGGACAGGGCCAAACGAGCAGTACTTC	CAISQGTGPNEQYF
TRBV5-6	NA	TRBJ2-2	NA	TGTGCCAGCAGCCGCAGATCCCCCCCGACGAACACCGGGGAGCTGTTTTTT	CASSRRSPPTNTGELFF
TRBV6-1	NA	TRBJ2-5	NA	TGTGCCAGCATACGGAGAGAGACCCAGTACTTC	CASIRRETQYF
TRBV5-6	NA	TRBJ2-5	few	TGTGCCAGCAGGTCAGGGTCGCAGTTCCAAGAGACCCAGTACTTC	CASRSGSQFQETQYF
TRBV27	TRBD2	TRBJ2-7	NA	TGTGCCAGCAGTTTATTGGGACTTGGCGGGAGGGCCCACGAGCAGTACTTC	CASSLLGLGGRAHEQYF
TRBV2	TRBD1	TRBJ2-5	NA	TGTGCCAGCAGCGCCGGGACAGCAAAAGAGACCCAGTACTTC	CASSAGTAKETQYF
TRBV11-2	TRBD2	TRBJ2-7	NA	TGTGCCAGCAGCCCACAAGGGAGCGGGAGGGCCTACGAGCAGTACTTC	CASSPQGSGRAYEQYF
TRBV19	NA	TRBJ2-3	NA	TGTGCCAGTGCTCAGGGGTCGGTGACAGATACGCAGTATTTT	CASAQGSVTDTQYF
TRBV7-2	NA	TRBJ2-7	NA	TGTGCCAGCAGCTTGGGGGCCGGGTACGAGCAGTACTTC	CASSLGAGYEQYF
TRBV7-9	NA	TRBJ2-1	few	TGTGCCAGCAGCCAGAGTAGCAGATCCTTGTTTGAGCAGTTCTTC	CASSQSSRSLFEQFF
TRBV10-3	NA	TRBJ1-2	NA	TGTGCCATCAGTGGGGGGGCTAACTATGGCTACACCTTC	CAISGGANYGYTF
TRBV6-5	NA	TRBJ1-2	NA	TGTGCCAGCAGTTCCACAGTAAACTATGGCTACACCTTC	CASSSTVNYGYTF
TRBV6-1	TRBD2	TRBJ2-7	NA	TGTGCCAGCAGTGCCGGGACTAGCGGGACGGAGTACTTC	CASSAGTSGTEYF
TRBV9	TRBD1	TRBJ1-6	NA	TGTGCCAGCAGCTCCCGGACAGGGGATAATTCACCCCTCCACTTT	CASSSRTGDNSPLHF
TRBV30	NA	TRBJ1-5	NA	TGTGCCTGGAGTGTATCTGGCAATCAGCCCCAGCATTTT	CAWSVSGNQPQHF
TRBV6-5	NA	TRBJ2-7	few	TGTGCCAGCGGAAGGGGGTCCTACGAGCAGTACTTC	CASGRGSYEQYF
TRBV5-1	NA	TRBJ2-1	NA	TGCGCCAGCAGCGGCCGGGATTTCTACAATGAGCAGTTCTTC	CASSGRDFYNEQFF
TRBV5-1	NA	TRBJ2-1	few	TGCGCCAGCAGCTCTACCGGATCGACGGGTGAGCAGTTCTTC	CASSSTGSTGEQFF
TRBV7-9	TRBD2	TRBJ2-3	NA	TGTGCCAGCAGCCCCAGGGCCCGGGACTACATCACAGATACGCAGTATTTT	CASSPRARDYITDTQYF
TRBV7-3	TRBD2	TRBJ2-1	NA	TGTGCCAGCAGCTTCACTAGCGGGAGTTACAATGAGCAGTTCTTC	CASSFTSGSYNEQFF
TRBV28	NA	TRBJ1-2	NA	TGTGCCAGCAGTTTCCTCAACCAATACCGAGGGGGCTACACCTTC	CASSFLNQYRGGYTF
TRBV30	NA	TRBJ1-2	NA	TGTGCCTGGACAGCAAGCGGGGGGGGCTACACCTTC	CAWTASGGGYTF
TRBV7-9	NA	TRBJ2-2	NA	TGTGCCAGCAGCTTCATCATAGGTCAGGAGGGCGTCGGGGAGCTGTTTTTT	CASSFIIGQEGVGELFF
TRBV2	NA	TRBJ1-1	few	TGTGCCAGCAGTGATTCGACAGGGAACACTGAAGCTTTCTTT	CASSDSTGNTEAFF
TRBV4-2	TRBD2	TRBJ2-7	few	TGTGCCAGCAGCCAACCCGCGGGGGGCCCCTACGAGCAGTACTTC	CASSQPAGGPYEQYF
TRBV18	NA	TRBJ1-1	once	TGTGCCAGCTCACCGTGGCGCGGGCTACACACTGAAGCTTTCTTT	CASSPWRGLHTEAFF
TRBV4-1	TRBD2	TRBJ2-2	few	TGCGCCAGCAGCCCTAGCGGGAGGGCGTCCGGGGAGCTGTTTTTT	CASSPSGRASGELFF
TRBV7-9	TRBD2	TRBJ2-3	NA	TGTGCCAGCAGCTTATCGGGGGGTTCCACAGATACGCAGTATTTT	CASSLSGGSTDTQYF
TRBV7-9	TRBD1	TRBJ1-2	NA	TGTGCCAGCAGCATGGGACAGGGTTGGGGCTACACCTTC	CASSMGQGWGYTF
TRBV2	NA	TRBJ2-7	once	TGTGCCAGTAGCAACGGTCTGGACATCTACGAGCAGTACTTC	CASSNGLDIYEQYF
TRBV7-6	NA	TRBJ1-4	NA	TGTGCCAGCAGCTTAAGCGCTGGTGGATACGAAAAACTGTTTTTT	CASSLSAGGYEKLFF
TRBV11-2	NA	TRBJ1-3	NA	TGTGCCAGCAGGGAGACAGTGAGCTCTGGAAACACCATATATTTT	CASRETVSSGNTIYF
TRBV18	NA	TRBJ1-2	NA	TGTGCCAGCTCACCACCACTCAGGGATGGCTACACCTTC	CASSPPLRDGYTF
TRBV9	TRBD2	TRBJ2-1	NA	TGTGCCAGCAGCTTGCTAGCGGGAGTTAAAGATGAGCAGTTCTTC	CASSLLAGVKDEQFF
TRBV18	NA	TRBJ2-3	NA	TGTGCCAGCTCACCCGTATTAGCGCATAGCACAGATACGCAGTATTTT	CASSPVLAHSTDTQYF
TRBV19	NA	TRBJ2-2	NA	TGTGCCAGTAGTATGGGTCCCACTAGGGTTACCGGGGAGCTGTTTTTT	CASSMGPTRVTGELFF
TRBV28	TRBD2	TRBJ2-1	few	TGTGCCAGCAGTCCATCTGGGACTAGCGGGAGTAATGGGAATGAGCAGTTCTTC	CASSPSGTSGSNGNEQFF